The clone carrying this T cell receptor (beta chain) was seen at least ten times. For TCR beta, libraries came from iRepertoire HTBI primers and Arm-PCR of CDR3 regions. Each CDR3 protein is one row after TCRdb ran MiXCR on the multiplex PCR reads. Of hundreds of thousands of distinct CDR3 sequences listed, 15% to 20% are singletons. Time point noted: newly diagnosed GD, antithyroid drugs for less than 3 months. From PBMCs, RNA was extracted and then used to make the TCR library. The data originate from a study of regulatory T cells in long-lasting Graves disease. The same data also contributed to another study, on T cells in Graves' hyperthyroidism and ophthalmopathy. As reported in that work: Initially, a first-round RT-PCR of the TCR CDR3 employed the HTBI primer set. With a median lead of approximately 6.4 months before onset, the model predicted ophthalmopathy.

The source material was peripheral blood mononuclear cells (PBMCs), sampled at new diagnosis, from a patient treated with antithyroid drugs. This TCR came from a woman in her 30s with Graves disease.

CDR3 protein: CASSLGNQPQHF. The CDR3 nucleotides are TGTGCCAGCAGCCTGGGAAATCAGCCCCAGCATTTT. The chain links TRBV7-9 to TRBJ1-5; D uncertain. The germline CDR1 and CDR2 sequences are SEHNR and FQNEAQ (reference sequence). The ends were cut back, 5 bases at V and 4 bases at J, with 6 bases in the middle. This CDR3 is 12 amino acids long.